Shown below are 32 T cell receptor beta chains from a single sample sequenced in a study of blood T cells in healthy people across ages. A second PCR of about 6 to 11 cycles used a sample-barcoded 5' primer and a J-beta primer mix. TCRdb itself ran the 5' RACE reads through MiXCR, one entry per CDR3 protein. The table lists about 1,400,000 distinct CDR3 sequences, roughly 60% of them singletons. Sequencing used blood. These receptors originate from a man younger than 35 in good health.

The CDR3 region is CSATGYGANVLTF. Here the CDR3 DNA reads TGCAGTGCTACGGGATATGGGGCCAACGTCCTGACTTTC. The rearrangement joins TRBV20-1 to TRBJ2-6; D might be TRBD2 (5 bases). Trimming removed 4 bases at V and 3 bases at J, with 7 bases between. Germline V lookup: CDR1 DFQATT, CDR2 SNEGSKA (reference sequence). The CDR3 is made up of 13 amino acids.

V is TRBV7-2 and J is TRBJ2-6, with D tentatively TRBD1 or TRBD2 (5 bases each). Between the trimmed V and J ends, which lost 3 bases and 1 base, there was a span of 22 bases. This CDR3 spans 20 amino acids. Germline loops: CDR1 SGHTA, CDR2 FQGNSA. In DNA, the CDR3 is TGTGCCAGCAGCTTGCCCCCGGGACCGCGCTACGAATCTGGGGCCAACGTCCTGACTTTC. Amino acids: CASSLPPGPRYESGANVLTF.

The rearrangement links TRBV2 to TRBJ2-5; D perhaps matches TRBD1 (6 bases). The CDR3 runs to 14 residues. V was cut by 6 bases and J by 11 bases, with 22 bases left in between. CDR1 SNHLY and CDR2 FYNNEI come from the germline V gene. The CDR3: CASRSGTSSWEQYF. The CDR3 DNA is TGTGCCAGCAGATCCGGGACATCCTCTTGGGAGCAGTACTTC.

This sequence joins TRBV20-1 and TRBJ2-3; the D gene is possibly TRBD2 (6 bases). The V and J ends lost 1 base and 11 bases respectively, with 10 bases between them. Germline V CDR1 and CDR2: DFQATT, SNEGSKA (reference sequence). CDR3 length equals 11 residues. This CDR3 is CSARVPGLQYF. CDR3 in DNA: TGCAGTGCTAGAGTTCCGGGACTGCAGTATTTT.

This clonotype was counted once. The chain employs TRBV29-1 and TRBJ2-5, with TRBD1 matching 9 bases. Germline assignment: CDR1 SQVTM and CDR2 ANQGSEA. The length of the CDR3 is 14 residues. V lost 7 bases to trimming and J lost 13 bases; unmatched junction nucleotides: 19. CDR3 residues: CSALGGQGPYERYF. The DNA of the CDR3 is TGCAGCGCACTGGGGGGACAGGGTCCCTACGAGCGGTACTTC.

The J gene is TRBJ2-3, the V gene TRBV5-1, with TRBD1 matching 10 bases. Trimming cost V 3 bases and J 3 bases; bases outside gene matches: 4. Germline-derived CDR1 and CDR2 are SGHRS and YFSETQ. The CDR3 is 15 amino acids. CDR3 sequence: CASSSGQGWTDTQYF. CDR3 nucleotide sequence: TGCGCCAGCAGCTCGGGACAGGGGTGGACAGATACGCAGTATTTT.

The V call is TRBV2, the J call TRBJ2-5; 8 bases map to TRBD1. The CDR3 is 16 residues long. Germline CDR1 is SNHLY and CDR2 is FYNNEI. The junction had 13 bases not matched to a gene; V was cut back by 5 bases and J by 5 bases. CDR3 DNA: TGTGCCAGCAGTACGACAGGGGCCCGCTTTCGCGAGACCCAGTACTTC. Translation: CASSTTGARFRETQYF.

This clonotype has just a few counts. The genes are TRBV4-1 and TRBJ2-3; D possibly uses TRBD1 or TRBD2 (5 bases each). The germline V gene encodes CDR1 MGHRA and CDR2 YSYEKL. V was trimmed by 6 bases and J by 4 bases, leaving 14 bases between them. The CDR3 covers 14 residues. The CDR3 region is CASRPTQGPDTQYF. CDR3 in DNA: TGCGCCAGCAGACCCACCCAGGGACCAGATACGCAGTATTTT.

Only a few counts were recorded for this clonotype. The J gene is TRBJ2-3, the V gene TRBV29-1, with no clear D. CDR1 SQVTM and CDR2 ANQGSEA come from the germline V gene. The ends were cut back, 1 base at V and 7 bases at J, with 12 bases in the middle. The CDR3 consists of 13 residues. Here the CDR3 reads CSVEVSAPHTQYF. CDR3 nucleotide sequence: TGCAGCGTTGAAGTGTCGGCTCCTCATACGCAGTATTTT.

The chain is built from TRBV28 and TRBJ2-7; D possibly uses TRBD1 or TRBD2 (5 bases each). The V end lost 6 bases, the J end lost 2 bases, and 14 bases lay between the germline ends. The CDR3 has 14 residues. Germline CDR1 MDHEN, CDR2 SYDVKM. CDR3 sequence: CASRTTGATYEQYF. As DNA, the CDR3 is TGTGCCAGCAGGACCACCGGGGCAACCTACGAGCAGTACTTC.

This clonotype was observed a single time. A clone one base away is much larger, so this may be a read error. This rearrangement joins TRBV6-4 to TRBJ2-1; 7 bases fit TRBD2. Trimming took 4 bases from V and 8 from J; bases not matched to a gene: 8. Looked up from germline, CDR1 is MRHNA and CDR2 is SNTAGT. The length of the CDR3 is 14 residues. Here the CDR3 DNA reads TGTGCCAGCAGTGGAACTAGCGCGCCGCATGAGCAGTTCTTC. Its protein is CASSGTSAPHEQFF.

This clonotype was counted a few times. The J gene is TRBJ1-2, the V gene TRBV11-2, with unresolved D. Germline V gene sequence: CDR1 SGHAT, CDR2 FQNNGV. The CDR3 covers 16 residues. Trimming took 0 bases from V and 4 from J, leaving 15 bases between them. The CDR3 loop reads CASSLESWGLVYGYTF. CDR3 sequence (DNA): TGTGCCAGCAGCTTAGAGTCTTGGGGATTGGTCTATGGCTACACCTTC.

The CDR3 spells CASSQEGSGTGELFF. The CDR3 nucleotides read TGCGCCAGCAGCCAAGAAGGTAGCGGCACCGGGGAGCTGTTTTTT. The chain combines TRBV4-3 with TRBJ2-2; weak D call: TRBD2 (6 bases). CDR1 is LGHNA and CDR2 is YSLEER in the germline V gene. Trimming removed 0 bases at V and 4 bases at J, with 9 bases between. This CDR3 has 15 residues.

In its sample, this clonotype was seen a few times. CDR3 in amino acids: CASSSYGETYEQYF. The CDR3 coding sequence is TGTGCCAGCAGCTCTTATGGCGAGACCTACGAGCAGTACTTC. The genes are TRBV7-2 and TRBJ2-7; D gene unclear. This CDR3 spans 14 amino acids. V lost 4 bases and J 2 bases, leaving 12 bases between the germline ends. Germline CDR1 and CDR2: SGHTA and FQGNSA.

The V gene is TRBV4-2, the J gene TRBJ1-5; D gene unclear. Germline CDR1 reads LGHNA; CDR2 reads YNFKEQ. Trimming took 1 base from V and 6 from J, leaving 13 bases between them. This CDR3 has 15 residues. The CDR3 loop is CASSQVSGLGQPQHF. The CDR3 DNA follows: TGTGCCAGCAGCCAAGTATCCGGGCTAGGTCAGCCCCAGCATTTT.

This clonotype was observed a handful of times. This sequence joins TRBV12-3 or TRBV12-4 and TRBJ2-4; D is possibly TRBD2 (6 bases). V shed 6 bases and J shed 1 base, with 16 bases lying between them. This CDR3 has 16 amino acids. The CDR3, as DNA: TGTGCCAGCAGGAATGGGGGGTTTCGGGCCAAAAACATTCAGTACTTC. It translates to CASRNGGFRAKNIQYF.

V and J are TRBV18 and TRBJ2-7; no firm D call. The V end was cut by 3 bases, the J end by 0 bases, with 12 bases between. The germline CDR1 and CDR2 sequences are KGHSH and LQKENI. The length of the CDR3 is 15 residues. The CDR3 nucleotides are TGTGCCAGCTCACCGCTTTCCACCCACTCCTACGAGCAGTACTTC. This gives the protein CASSPLSTHSYEQYF.

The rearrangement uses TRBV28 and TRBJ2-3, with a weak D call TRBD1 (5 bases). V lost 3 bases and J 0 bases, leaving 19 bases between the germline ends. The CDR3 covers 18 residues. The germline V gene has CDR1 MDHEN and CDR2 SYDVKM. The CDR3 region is CASSFGARAQPSTDTQYF. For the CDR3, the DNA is TGTGCCAGCAGTTTTGGGGCCAGGGCCCAACCTAGCACAGATACGCAGTATTTT.

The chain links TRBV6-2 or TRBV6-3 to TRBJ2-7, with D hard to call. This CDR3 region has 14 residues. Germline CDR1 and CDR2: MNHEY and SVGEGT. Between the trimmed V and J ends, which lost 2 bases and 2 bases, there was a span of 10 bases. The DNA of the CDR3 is TGTGCCAGCAGTTACATCCGGCAGGCCTACGAGCAGTACTTC. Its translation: CASSYIRQAYEQYF.

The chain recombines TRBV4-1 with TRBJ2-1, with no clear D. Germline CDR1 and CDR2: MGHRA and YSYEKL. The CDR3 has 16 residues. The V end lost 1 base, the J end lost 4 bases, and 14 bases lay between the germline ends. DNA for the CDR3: TGCGCCAGCAGCCAAGGCCATACGACATTATACAATGAGCAGTTCTTC. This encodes CASSQGHTTLYNEQFF.

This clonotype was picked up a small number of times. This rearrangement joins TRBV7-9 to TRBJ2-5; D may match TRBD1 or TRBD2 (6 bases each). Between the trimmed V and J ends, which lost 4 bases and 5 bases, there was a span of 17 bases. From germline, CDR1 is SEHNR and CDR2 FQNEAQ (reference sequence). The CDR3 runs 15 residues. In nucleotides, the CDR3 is TGTGCCAGCAGCTCGACTGGGGGGCAGCGTGAGACCCAGTACTTC. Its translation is CASSSTGGQRETQYF.

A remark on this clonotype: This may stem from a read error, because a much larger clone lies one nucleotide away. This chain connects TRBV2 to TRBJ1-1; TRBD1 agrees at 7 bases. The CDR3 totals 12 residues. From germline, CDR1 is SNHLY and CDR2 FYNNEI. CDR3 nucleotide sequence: TGTGCCAGCAGGACAGGGAACACTGGAGCTTTCTTT. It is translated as CASRTGNTGAFF.

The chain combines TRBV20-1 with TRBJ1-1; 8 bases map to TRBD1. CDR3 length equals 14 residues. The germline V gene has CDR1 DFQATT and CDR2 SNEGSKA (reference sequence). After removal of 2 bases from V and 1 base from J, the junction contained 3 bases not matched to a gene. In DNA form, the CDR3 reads TGCAGTGCTAGATCGGACAGGGCGAACACTGAAGCTTTCTTT. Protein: CSARSDRANTEAFF.

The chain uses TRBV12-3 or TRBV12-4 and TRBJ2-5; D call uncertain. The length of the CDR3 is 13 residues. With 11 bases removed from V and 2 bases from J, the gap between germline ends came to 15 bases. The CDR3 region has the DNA TGTGCCGGCGCTTTCGGGCGACAAGAGACCCAGTACTTC. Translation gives CAGAFGRQETQYF.

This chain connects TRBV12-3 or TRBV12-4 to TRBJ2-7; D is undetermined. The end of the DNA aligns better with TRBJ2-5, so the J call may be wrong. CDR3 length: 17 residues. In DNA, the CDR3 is TGTGCCAGCAGCCCTATGACTGGCCGACTCACCCAAGAGACCCAGTACTTC. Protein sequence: CASSPMTGRLTQETQYF.

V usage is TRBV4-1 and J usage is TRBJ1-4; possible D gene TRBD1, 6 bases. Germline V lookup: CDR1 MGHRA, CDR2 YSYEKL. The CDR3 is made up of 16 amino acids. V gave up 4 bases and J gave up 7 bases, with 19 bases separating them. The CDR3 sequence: CASSPLSQGFGEKLFF. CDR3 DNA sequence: TGCGCCAGCAGCCCCTTAAGCCAGGGGTTTGGTGAAAAACTGTTTTTT.

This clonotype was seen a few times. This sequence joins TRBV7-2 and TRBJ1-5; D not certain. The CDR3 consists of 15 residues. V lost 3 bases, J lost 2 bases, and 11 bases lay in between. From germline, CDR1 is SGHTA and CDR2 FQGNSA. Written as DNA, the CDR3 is TGTGCCAGCAGCTTGGTACAGTCGGGCAATCAGCCCCAGCATTTT. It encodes CASSLVQSGNQPQHF.

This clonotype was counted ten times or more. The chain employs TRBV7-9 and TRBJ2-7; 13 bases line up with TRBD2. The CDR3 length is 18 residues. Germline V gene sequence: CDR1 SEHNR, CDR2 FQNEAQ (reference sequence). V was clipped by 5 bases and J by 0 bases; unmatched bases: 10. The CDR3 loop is CASSQETSGRPSSYEQYF. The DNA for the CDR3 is TGTGCCAGCAGCCAAGAGACTAGCGGGAGGCCAAGCTCCTACGAGCAGTACTTC.

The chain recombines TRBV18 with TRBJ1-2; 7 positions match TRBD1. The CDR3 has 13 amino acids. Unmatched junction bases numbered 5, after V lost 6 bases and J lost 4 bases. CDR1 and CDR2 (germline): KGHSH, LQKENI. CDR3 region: CASSGGQVYGYTF. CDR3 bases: TGTGCCAGCTCGGGCGGACAGGTCTATGGCTACACCTTC.

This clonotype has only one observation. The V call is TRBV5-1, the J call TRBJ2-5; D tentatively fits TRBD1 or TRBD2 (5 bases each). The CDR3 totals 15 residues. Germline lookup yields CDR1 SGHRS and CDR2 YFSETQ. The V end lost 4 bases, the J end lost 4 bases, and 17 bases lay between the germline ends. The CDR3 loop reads CASSPGAPLGETQYF. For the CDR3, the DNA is TGCGCCAGCAGCCCCGGGGCCCCATTAGGAGAGACCCAGTACTTC.

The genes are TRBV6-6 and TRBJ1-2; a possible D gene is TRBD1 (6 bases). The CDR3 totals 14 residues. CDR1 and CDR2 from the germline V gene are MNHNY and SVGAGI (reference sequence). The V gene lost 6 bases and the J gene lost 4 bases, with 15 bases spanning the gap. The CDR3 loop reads CASRDSNSLYGYTF. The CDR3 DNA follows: TGTGCCAGCAGGGACAGTAACTCCCTCTATGGCTACACCTTC.

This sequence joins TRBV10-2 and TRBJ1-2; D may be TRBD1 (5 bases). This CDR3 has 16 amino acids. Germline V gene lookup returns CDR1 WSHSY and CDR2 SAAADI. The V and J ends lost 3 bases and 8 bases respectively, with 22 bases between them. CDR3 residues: CASSDSSTGTPAGYTF. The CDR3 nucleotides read TGCGCCAGCAGTGATTCCAGCACCGGGACTCCCGCGGGCTACACCTTC.